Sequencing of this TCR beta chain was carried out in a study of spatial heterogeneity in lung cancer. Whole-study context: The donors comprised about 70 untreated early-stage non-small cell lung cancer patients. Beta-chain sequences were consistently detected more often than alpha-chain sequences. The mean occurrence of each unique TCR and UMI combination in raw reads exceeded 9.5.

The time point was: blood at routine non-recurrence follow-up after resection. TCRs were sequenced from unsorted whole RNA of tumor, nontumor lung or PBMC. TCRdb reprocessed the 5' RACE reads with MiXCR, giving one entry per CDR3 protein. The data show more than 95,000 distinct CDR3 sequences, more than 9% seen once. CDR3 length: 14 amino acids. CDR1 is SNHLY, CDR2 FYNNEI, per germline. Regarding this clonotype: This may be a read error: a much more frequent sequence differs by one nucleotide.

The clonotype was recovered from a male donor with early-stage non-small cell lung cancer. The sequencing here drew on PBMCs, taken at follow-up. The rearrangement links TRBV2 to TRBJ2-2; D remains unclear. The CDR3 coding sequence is TGTGACAGCAAACGGACGGACAACACCGGGGAGCTGTTTTTT. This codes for CDSKRTDNTGELFF. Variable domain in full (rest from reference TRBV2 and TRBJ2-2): EPEVTQTPSHQVTQMGQEVILRCVPISNHLYFYWYRQILGQKVEFLVSFYNNEISEKSEIFDDQFSVERPDGSNFTLKIRSTKLEDSAMYFCDSKRTDNTGELFFGEGSRLTVL.